The 18 T cell receptor beta chains below were found in one sample sequenced in a study of blood T cells in healthy people across ages. Next came a second PCR, run for about 7 to 12 cycles, which used a sample-barcoded 5' primer along with a J-beta primer mix. In TCRdb, the 5' RACE reads were re-called with MiXCR into one record per CDR3 protein. The table records some 1.4 million distinct CDR3 sequences, roughly 40% of them present only once. Material: blood. These receptors were taken from a woman between 18 and 29 years old in good health.

V and J are TRBV27 and TRBJ2-1; perhaps TRBD2 as D (6 bases). The V and J ends lost 3 bases and 14 bases respectively, with 11 bases between them. This CDR3 has 11 amino acids. CDR1 is MNHEY and CDR2 is SMNVEV in the germline V gene (reference sequence). The DNA for the CDR3 is TGTGCCAGCAGTTTCAGGGACTCTGAGTTCTTC. It encodes CASSFRDSEFF.

This clonotype was detected only a few times. The rearrangement links TRBV7-2 to TRBJ1-6; TRBD1 aligns across 7 bases. There are 16 residues in the CDR3. The germline V gene encodes CDR1 SGHTA and CDR2 FQGNSA. V lost 5 bases and J lost 7; bases outside the gene matches: 11. The CDR3 nucleotides read TGTGCCAGCAGCGCCACAGGGGTTCCGGCCAATTCACCCCTCCACTTT. Its protein product is CASSATGVPANSPLHF.

The rearrangement joins TRBV6-5 to TRBJ1-5, with 7 bases fitting TRBD1. The J segment lost 3 bases and the V segment lost 5 bases, leaving 4 bases of the junction unmatched. The germline CDR1 and CDR2 sequences are MNHEY and SVGAGI. This CDR3 spans 14 amino acids. CDR3 in amino acids: CASSKTGINQPQHF. The DNA for the CDR3 is TGTGCCAGCAGTAAGACAGGGATCAATCAGCCCCAGCATTTT.

The chain is built from TRBV5-1 and TRBJ2-2; TRBD2 matches at 9 bases. The germline V gene has CDR1 SGHRS and CDR2 YFSETQ. After removal of 0 bases from V and 4 bases from J, the junction contained 4 bases not matched to a gene. The CDR3 covers 16 residues. The DNA of the CDR3 is TGCGCCAGCAGCTTGGTGGCTAGCGGGGTCACCGGGGAGCTGTTTTTT. Its protein is CASSLVASGVTGELFF.

This clonotype was seen many times. The V call is TRBV5-1, the J call TRBJ2-3; 9 positions match TRBD1. Germline V gives CDR1 SGHRS, CDR2 YFSETQ. This CDR3 is built from 14 residues. Trimming removed 4 bases from V and 2 bases from J; junction bases left unmatched: 2. The CDR3 DNA is TGCGCCAGCAGCCGGGACAGGGACACAGATACGCAGTATTTT. Amino acids: CASSRDRDTDTQYF. The full variable domain, rest sourced from reference TRBV5-1 and TRBJ2-3, is KAGVTQTPRYLIKTRGQQVTLSCSPISGHRSVSWYQQTPGQGLQFLFEYFSETQRNKGNFPGRFSGRQFSNSRSEMNVSTLELGDSALYLCASSRDRDTDTQYFGPGTRLTVL.

The rearrangement links TRBV20-1 to TRBJ2-7; the D gene is possibly TRBD1 (5 bases). The J call could be wrong; TRBJ2-5 is a better fit for the DNA end. This CDR3 is 15 amino acids long. From germline, CDR1 is DFQATT and CDR2 SNEGSKA (reference sequence). The CDR3 region has the DNA TGCAGTGCTAGAGATGGTGCAGGGTCGGTCGAGACCCAGTACTTC. It specifies CSARDGAGSVETQYF.

The chain recombines TRBV27 with TRBJ2-1; D gene uncertain. Germline V CDR1 and CDR2: MNHEY, SMNVEV (reference sequence). Trimming removed 0 bases from V and 15 bases from J, with 18 bases in between. There are 14 residues in the CDR3. In nucleotides, the CDR3 is TGTGCCAGCAGTTTATCGATGAATCAACAGAGGCCGTTCTTC. The encoded protein is CASSLSMNQQRPFF.

This rearrangement joins TRBV9 to TRBJ2-1; D is perhaps TRBD2 (6 bases). In germline, CDR1 is SGDLS, CDR2 YYNGEE. V was cut by 0 bases and J by 12 bases, with 16 bases left in between. This CDR3 has 14 residues. DNA of the CDR3: TGTGCCAGCAGCGTAGAGGGGAGGAGCAGTTGGCAGTTCTTC. Amino acids: CASSVEGRSSWQFF.

This clonotype was found a few times. The V and J genes are TRBV28 and TRBJ2-7, with TRBD1 matching 9 bases. The V gene end was trimmed by 3 bases and the J gene end by 3 bases; junction bases not matched to a gene: 6. From germline, CDR1 is MDHEN and CDR2 SYDVKM. This CDR3 comprises 15 residues. In DNA form, the CDR3 reads TGTGCCAGCAGTTTCCTTGGGGACAGGGACTACGAGCAGTACTTC. Its translation: CASSFLGDRDYEQYF.

This clonotype has a handful of counts. The chain is built from TRBV7-9 and TRBJ2-2; the D gene is possibly TRBD1 (6 bases). CDR1 is SEHNR and CDR2 is FQNEAQ in the germline V gene (reference sequence). The CDR3 covers 15 residues. V lost 5 bases to trimming and J lost 2 bases, with 12 bases between them. Here the CDR3 reads CASSHRDGNTGELFF. CDR3 in DNA: TGTGCCAGCAGCCACAGGGATGGCAACACCGGGGAGCTGTTTTTT.

As for this clonotype: One junction end disagrees with the germline gene, perhaps due to a read error. The V gene is TRBV27, the J gene TRBJ2-7; D is unresolved. Germline CDR1 reads MNHEY; CDR2 reads SMNVEV (reference sequence). The CDR3 covers 15 residues. The CDR3 here is CACSFHPDGTYEQYF. Written as DNA, the CDR3 is TGTGCCTGCAGTTTCCACCCTGACGGCACCTACGAGCAGTACTTC.

The chain carries TRBV5-5 and TRBJ1-5; TRBD1 matches at 7 bases. After removal of 0 bases from V and 4 bases from J, the junction contained 10 bases not matched to a gene. The germline V gene encodes CDR1 SGHKS and CDR2 YYEKEE (reference sequence). The CDR3 consists of 17 residues. The CDR3 reads CASSLGEGRGENQPQHF. CDR3 DNA sequence: TGTGCCAGCAGCTTGGGGGAGGGCAGGGGGGAAAATCAGCCCCAGCATTTT.

This clonotype came up a few times. The V and J genes are TRBV7-6 and TRBJ2-5, with D tentatively TRBD1 or TRBD2 (5 bases each). Trimming removed 5 bases at V and 11 bases at J, with 18 bases between. This CDR3 is 13 amino acids long. CDR1 SGHVS and CDR2 FNYEAQ come from the germline V gene. CDR3 in amino acids: CASSPGIGGEQYF. As DNA, the CDR3 is TGTGCCAGCAGCCCCGGTATTGGGGGTGAGCAGTACTTC.

This clonotype was recorded many times. This chain joins TRBV7-2 and TRBJ2-3, with a tentative D call TRBD1 (5 bases). V lost 7 bases and J lost 5, with 16 bases in between. The germline V gene has CDR1 SGHTA and CDR2 FQGNSA. The CDR3 is made up of 14 amino acids. This CDR3 reads CASTDSFTRDTQYF. CDR3 in DNA: TGTGCCAGCACCGACAGTTTCACGCGAGATACGCAGTATTTT.

On this clonotype: Germline is not matched at one junction end, which may reflect a read error. The rearrangement links TRBV7-3 to TRBJ2-5; 9 positions agree with TRBD1. CDR3 size: 15 residues. CDR1 and CDR2 from the germline V gene are SGHTA and FQGTGA. CDR3 in amino acids: CVSSTAGTGINEQYF. The CDR3 DNA reads TGTGTCAGCAGCACCGCGGGGACAGGGATTAATGAGCAGTACTTC.

This sequence joins TRBV6-5 and TRBJ1-4; perhaps TRBD1 as D (6 bases). Trimming pared 2 bases from V and 3 bases from J, leaving 13 bases between. This CDR3 comprises 16 residues. CDR1 is MNHEY and CDR2 is SVGAGI in the germline V gene. As DNA, the CDR3 is TGTGCCAGCAGTTACGGGGGGACATTGGCTAATGAAAAACTGTTTTTT. It codes for CASSYGGTLANEKLFF.

This clonotype was counted only a few times. V is TRBV3-1 and J is TRBJ2-5; D possibly corresponds to TRBD2 (6 bases). CDR1 LGHDT and CDR2 YNNKEL come from the germline V gene (reference sequence). Trimming removed 2 bases from V and 5 bases from J, with 12 bases in between. The CDR3 is made up of 14 amino acids. DNA for the CDR3: TGTGCCAGCAGCCAACGACTAGAACGTGAGACCCAGTACTTC. Amino acids: CASSQRLERETQYF.

The chain links TRBV2 to TRBJ1-5; TRBD1 might be the D (6 bases). Germline values: CDR1 SNHLY, CDR2 FYNNEI. CDR3 length: 15 residues. V lost 5 bases and J lost 4, with 15 bases in between. This CDR3 is CASSPIWDTNQPQHF. DNA of the CDR3: TGTGCCAGCAGTCCTATATGGGACACTAATCAGCCCCAGCATTTT.